The 20 T cell receptor beta chains below come from one sample, sequenced in a study of cytomegalovirus exposure and HLA in healthy donors. With 60 Vbeta and 13 Jbeta primers, the PCR was carried out. Using immunoSEQ multiplex PCR, the repertoire was profiled, and TCRdb retains in-frame clones only, with some absent. Here the sample spans 200,000 to 250,000 clones, about 80% being singletons. The sample consisted of PBMCs. These receptors all stem from a man aged 18 to 30 in good health and CMV-seronegative.

This clone was detected a few times. The rearrangement uses TRBV10-3 and TRBJ2-1; 8 bases are shared with TRBD2. Germline CDR1 reads ENHRY; CDR2 reads SYGVKD. The junction had 11 bases not matched to a gene; V was cut back by 6 bases and J by 1 base. The CDR3 sequence is 17 residues long. This CDR3 reads CAIRKNSGGISYNEQFF. The DNA of the CDR3 is TGTGCCATCAGAAAAAACTCGGGGGGGATATCCTACAATGAGCAGTTCTTC.

The sample holds one count of this clone. J is TRBJ1-1 and V is TRBV9, with D possibly being TRBD1 (5 bases). Trimming stripped 6 bases from V and 0 bases from J, with 12 bases between. The CDR3 loop spans 14 amino acids. The V gene's germline CDR1 is SGDLS and CDR2 YYNGEE. The CDR3: CASNPRGVNTEAFF. The CDR3 DNA reads TGTGCCAGCAACCCCCGGGGGGTGAACACTGAAGCTTTCTTT. Supplemented by reference TRBV9 and TRBJ1-1, the full variable domain reads DSGVTQTPKHLITATGQRVTLRCSPRSGDLSVYWYQQSLDQGLQFLIQYYNGEERAKGNILERFSAQQFPDLHSELNLSSLELGDSALYFCASNPRGVNTEAFFGQGTRLTVV.

The chain is built from TRBV10-2 and TRBJ2-7, with D possibly matching TRBD1 (5 bases). Germline values: CDR1 WSHSY, CDR2 SAAADI. Trimming shortened V by 4 bases and J by 0 bases, and 13 bases separated the two germline ends. The CDR3 totals 15 residues. The DNA for the CDR3 is TGCGCCAGCAGTGCCTCGACAGATAGCTCCTACGAGCAGTACTTC. Amino acids: CASSASTDSSYEQYF.

This clone turned up a few times. The chain carries TRBV4-1 and TRBJ1-2; perhaps TRBD1 as D (6 bases). Trimming removed 0 bases from V and 0 bases from J, with 14 bases in between. In germline, CDR1 is MGHRA, CDR2 YSYEKL. The CDR3 consists of 17 residues. The CDR3 DNA sequence: TGCGCCAGCAGCCAAGATCGGAAACAGGGCGCTAACTATGGCTACACCTTC. It is translated as CASSQDRKQGANYGYTF.

The chain is built from TRBV18 and TRBJ2-7; 11 bases are shared with TRBD2. The germline CDR1 and CDR2 sequences are KGHSH and LQKENI. The J segment lost 3 bases and the V segment lost 3 bases, leaving 7 bases of the junction unmatched. The CDR3 totals 16 residues. This CDR3 is CASSPGSGGVLYEQYF. DNA for the CDR3: TGTGCCAGCTCACCGGGTAGCGGGGGGGTTCTCTACGAGCAGTACTTC.

This chain uses TRBV9 with TRBJ1-2, with D perhaps TRBD1 (5 bases). The V end lost 8 bases, the J end lost 0 bases, and 11 bases lay between the germline ends. In germline, CDR1 is SGDLS, CDR2 YYNGEE. The CDR3 consists of 13 residues. The CDR3 region is CASGGRANYGYTF. CDR3 bases: TGTGCCAGTGGTGGCAGGGCTAACTATGGCTACACCTTC.

The J gene is TRBJ2-2, the V gene TRBV5-1; D gene ambiguous. V was trimmed by 0 bases and J by 4 bases, leaving 10 bases between them. CDR1 and CDR2 from the germline V gene are SGHRS and YFSETQ. This CDR3 contains 15 residues. CDR3 region: CASSLGAVTTGELFF. CDR3 nucleotides: TGCGCCAGCAGCTTGGGGGCTGTCACCACCGGGGAGCTGTTTTTT.

The count of this clone is one. CDR3 region: CAISESRGLADNEQFF. The CDR3 DNA follows: TGTGCCATCAGTGAGTCTCGGGGACTAGCGGACAATGAGCAGTTCTTC. The J gene is TRBJ2-1, the V gene TRBV10-3; 11 positions agree with TRBD2. V was clipped by 0 bases and J by 5 bases; unmatched bases: 3. Germline-derived CDR1 and CDR2 are ENHRY and SYGVKD. The CDR3 contains 16 residues.

The rearrangement joins TRBV4-1 to TRBJ1-1, with no clear D. The germline V gene encodes CDR1 MGHRA and CDR2 YSYEKL. CDR3 length equals 12 residues. V was trimmed by 1 base and J by 8 bases, leaving 8 bases between them. The CDR3, as DNA: TGCGCCAGCAGCCAAGGGATCGGGGAAGCTTTCTTT. Translation gives CASSQGIGEAFF.

The CDR3 nucleotides are TGTGGGGGTGGAGGGGCCACGTTATGGGACCCTAGCACAGATACGCAGTATTTT. Its protein product is CGGGGATLWDPSTDTQYF. The chain couples TRBV5-5 to TRBJ2-3; weak D call: TRBD2 (6 bases). Per germline, CDR1 SGHKS and CDR2 YYEKEE (reference sequence). There are 18 residues in the CDR3.

The V and J genes are TRBV5-1 and TRBJ2-2, with TRBD1 as a possible D gene (6 bases). This CDR3 is 15 amino acids long. V gave up 0 bases and J gave up 6 bases, with 12 bases separating them. Per germline, CDR1 SGHRS and CDR2 YFSETQ. CDR3 residues: CASSLVTGLSGELFF. CDR3 in DNA: TGCGCCAGCAGCTTGGTCACAGGGCTGTCCGGGGAGCTGTTTTTT.

This chain connects TRBV2 to TRBJ2-5; D is possibly TRBD2 (7 bases). This CDR3 spans 12 amino acids. V was pared by 10 bases and J by 5 bases, with 14 bases between. Germline V gene data show CDR1 as SNHLY and CDR2 as FYNNEI. The CDR3 loop reads CANGGRWETQYF. The CDR3, as DNA: TGTGCCAACGGGGGGCGGTGGGAGACCCAGTACTTC.

The chain links TRBV21-1 to TRBJ2-5; TRBD2, the table's D call, was not compared with the DNA. TRBV21-1 is described as a pseudogene. The length of the CDR3 is 18 residues. The CDR3 bases are TGTGCCAGCAGCAAAGGGAGGCGACTAGCGGGAGTAGAAGAGACCCAGTACTTC. It is translated as CASSKGRRLAGVEETQYF.

The chain employs TRBV19 and TRBJ2-2, with TRBD1 matching over 7 bases. Trimming cost V 6 bases and J 4 bases; bases outside gene matches: 11. Germline V CDR1 and CDR2: LNHDA, SQIVND (reference sequence). The CDR3 runs to 16 residues. The CDR3 sequence: CASSHGWDRVTGELFF. The CDR3 DNA reads as TGTGCCAGTAGCCACGGGTGGGACAGAGTCACCGGGGAGCTGTTTTTT.

Only a few counts were recorded for this clone. The chain carries TRBV28 and TRBJ1-2, with unresolved D. The CDR3 runs to 14 residues. The germline V gene encodes CDR1 MDHEN and CDR2 SYDVKM. Deletions cut 7 bases from V and 3 bases from J, with 15 bases between. CDR3 amino acids: CASTISPGDYGYTF. The CDR3 nucleotides are TGTGCCAGCACTATATCCCCCGGGGACTATGGCTACACCTTC.

A few counts support this clone. The chain links TRBV7-3 to TRBJ1-5; unclear D gene. This CDR3 region has 13 residues. CDR1 is SGHTA and CDR2 is FQGTGA in the germline V gene. Between the trimmed V and J ends, which lost 2 bases and 4 bases, there was a span of 6 bases. The CDR3 reads CASSLDINQPQHF. DNA for the CDR3: TGTGCCAGCAGCTTAGACATAAATCAGCCCCAGCATTTT.

This clone has more than one count but fewer than ten. The rearrangement uses TRBV5-1 and TRBJ1-1; 9 bases are a match to TRBD1. Trimming removed 4 bases from V and 7 bases from J; junction bases left unmatched: 11. Per germline, CDR1 SGHRS and CDR2 YFSETQ. The CDR3 contains 15 residues. This chain's CDR3 is CASSTRTGAVGEAFF. CDR3 DNA sequence: TGCGCCAGCAGCACAAGGACAGGGGCCGTCGGTGAAGCTTTCTTT.

The V and J genes are TRBV28 and TRBJ1-3, with D maybe TRBD1 (6 bases). The length of the CDR3 is 15 residues. Between the trimmed V and J ends, which lost 2 bases and 3 bases, there was a span of 11 bases. Germline assignment: CDR1 MDHEN and CDR2 SYDVKM. CDR3 DNA: TGTGCCAGCAGTTTAGGGACACGGGTTGGAAACACCATATATTTT. This codes for CASSLGTRVGNTIYF.

The chain joins TRBV27 to TRBJ2-1, with 8 bases aligning to TRBD2. CDR1 is MNHEY and CDR2 is SMNVEV in the germline V gene (reference sequence). The CDR3 runs 14 residues. V was pared by 4 bases and J by 7 bases, with 6 bases of the junction left unmatched. The CDR3 loop is CASSYSGIANEQFF. The CDR3 DNA is TGTGCCAGCAGTTATAGCGGGATTGCGAATGAGCAGTTCTTC.

The chain uses TRBV5-1 and TRBJ1-4; 8 bases line up with TRBD1. With V trimmed by 1 base and J by 5 bases, 4 bases remained unmatched. The V gene's germline CDR1 is SGHRS and CDR2 YFSETQ. This CDR3 spans 15 amino acids. CDR3 in amino acids: CASSLYGQGNEKLFF. For the CDR3, the DNA is TGCGCCAGCAGCTTGTATGGACAGGGAAATGAAAAACTGTTTTTT.